These 27 T cell receptor beta chains were sequenced from one sample in a study of CD8 T cells in Susac syndrome. The RNA, about 0.45 to 1 ug, was put through reverse transcription using random hexamers. Using its own MiXCR run on the immunoSEQ multiplex PCR reads, TCRdb lists one record per CDR3 protein. The sample lists 150,000 to 200,000 distinct CDR3 sequences, approximately 95% occurring once. Source material: CD4+ T cells from PBMCs. Receptors originate from a human donor with multiple sclerosis.

This chain links TRBV10-1 with TRBJ2-5; 7 bases fit TRBD1. Germline CDR1 reads WNHNN; CDR2 reads SYGVQD (reference sequence). Trimming removed 4 bases from V and 2 bases from J; junction bases left unmatched: 7. There are 15 residues in the CDR3. DNA of the CDR3: TGCGCCAGCAGTGCCCCCGGGACAGCGCAAGAGACCCAGTACTTC. Its protein is CASSAPGTAQETQYF.

This chain links TRBV3-1 with TRBJ2-5; D unclear. The length of the CDR3 is 18 residues. CDR1 and CDR2 (germline): LGHDT, YNNKEL (reference sequence). Trimming removed 0 bases at V and 0 bases at J, with 17 bases between. CDR3 protein: CASSQERIGVRDQETQYF. Written as DNA, the CDR3 is TGTGCCAGCAGCCAAGAAAGAATTGGGGTTCGGGACCAAGAGACCCAGTACTTC.

This chain uses TRBV14 with TRBJ2-5; the match to TRBD2 covers 8 bases. V trimming: 1 base; J trimming: 5 bases; junction bases outside the gene matches: 18. Germline V gene sequence: CDR1 SGHDN, CDR2 FVKESK. The CDR3 loop spans 19 amino acids. CDR3 DNA sequence: TGTGCCAGCAGCCAAGGAAAGGGAGGGACTAGTTCGAGAACGGAGACCCAGTACTTC. It translates to CASSQGKGGTSSRTETQYF.

The chain is built from TRBV20-1 and TRBJ1-4; 9 bases agree with TRBD1. The V gene end was trimmed by 6 bases and the J gene end by 7 bases; junction bases not matched to a gene: 6. The CDR3 totals 13 residues. In germline, CDR1 is DFQATT, CDR2 SNEGSKA (reference sequence). CDR3 nucleotide sequence: TGCAGTGCCTCAGAGGGACAGGGTGAAAAACTGTTTTTT. It translates to CSASEGQGEKLFF.

This clonotype was found once. V usage is TRBV3-1 and J usage is TRBJ2-1, with unresolved D. This CDR3 region has 12 residues. V gave up 0 bases and J gave up 7 bases, with 4 bases separating them. The germline V gene has CDR1 LGHDT and CDR2 YNNKEL (reference sequence). The CDR3 DNA reads TGTGCCAGCAGCCAAGAGGGAAATGAGCAGTTCTTC. This sequence encodes CASSQEGNEQFF.

The V gene is TRBV6-2 or TRBV6-3, the J gene TRBJ1-5; no firm D call. The CDR3 consists of 15 residues. V lost 6 bases, J lost 5 bases, and 17 bases lay in between. CDR1 is MNHEY, CDR2 SVGEGT, per germline. The CDR3 coding sequence is TGTGCCAGCAGCTGGGCCTCAAGAAGAGATCAGCCCCAGCATTTT. Its translation is CASSWASRRDQPQHF.

The J gene is TRBJ2-1, the V gene TRBV20-1, with D perhaps TRBD2 (6 bases). V lost 3 bases, J lost 10 bases, and 13 bases lay in between. Per germline, CDR1 DFQATT and CDR2 SNEGSKA (reference sequence). The CDR3 totals 12 residues. The CDR3 sequence: CSASRSGREQFF. CDR3 DNA: TGCAGTGCTAGTAGAAGCGGGCGGGAGCAGTTCTTC.

This clonotype was observed once. This chain joins TRBV30 and TRBJ2-5; 9 bases align to TRBD1. J gave up 2 bases and V 0 bases, and 4 bases lay outside the gene matches. Germline assignment: CDR1 GTSNPN and CDR2 SVGIG (reference sequence). The CDR3 runs 15 residues. CDR3 DNA sequence: TGTGCCTGGAGTGTTGGACAGGGGCATCAAGAGACCCAGTACTTC. It encodes CAWSVGQGHQETQYF.

The V call is TRBV30, the J call TRBJ2-2; D unresolved. Germline lookup yields CDR1 GTSNPN and CDR2 SVGIG (reference sequence). V lost 0 bases and J 2 bases, leaving 1 base between the germline ends. The CDR3 is 12 amino acids. DNA of the CDR3: TGTGCCTGGAGTGTTAACACCGGGGAGCTGTTTTTT. It yields the protein CAWSVNTGELFF.

The chain recombines TRBV10-3 with TRBJ2-7, with 7 nucleotides matching TRBD1. The V gene's germline CDR1 is ENHRY and CDR2 SYGVKD. The CDR3 covers 13 residues. Trimming removed 8 bases from V and 7 bases from J; junction bases left unmatched: 11. CDR3 in DNA: TGTGCCATCCAACAGGACAGGCCCCTTGAGCAGTACTTC. The encoded protein is CAIQQDRPLEQYF.

The rearrangement links TRBV29-1 to TRBJ1-2, with a tentative D call TRBD1 (5 bases). The V end was cut by 0 bases, the J end by 8 bases, with 10 bases between. Germline V lookup: CDR1 SQVTM, CDR2 ANQGSEA. The CDR3 contains 12 residues. CDR3 bases: TGCAGCGTTGAAGATGGCGGGGGAGGCTACACCTTC. It translates to CSVEDGGGGYTF.

The chain joins TRBV12-3 or TRBV12-4 to TRBJ2-1, with D possibly TRBD1 on 7 matching bases. V was shortened by 1 base and J by 9 bases, with 16 bases between the two germline ends. The CDR3 has 15 residues. The CDR3 here is CASSLGRGAEAEQFF. Written as DNA, the CDR3 is TGTGCCAGCAGTTTAGGCAGGGGGGCGGAGGCTGAGCAGTTCTTC.

The V and J genes are TRBV20-1 and TRBJ2-7, with a possible D match to TRBD2 (5 bases). Germline V gene lookup returns CDR1 DFQATT and CDR2 SNEGSKA (reference sequence). CDR3 size: 12 residues. The V gene lost 3 bases and the J gene lost 2 bases, with 8 bases spanning the gap. CDR3 nucleotide sequence: TGCAGTGCTAGCACCGGGGCCTACGAGCAGTACTTC. This gives the protein CSASTGAYEQYF.

The sample holds one count of this clonotype. The V call is TRBV5-4, the J call TRBJ2-1, with 8 positions matching TRBD1. This CDR3 region has 14 residues. J gave up 8 bases and V 4 bases, and 8 bases lay outside the gene matches. CDR1 and CDR2 from the germline V gene are SGHNT and YYREEE (reference sequence). This chain's CDR3 is CASSPLTGAHEQFF. The CDR3 DNA follows: TGTGCCAGCAGCCCCCTGACAGGGGCCCATGAGCAGTTCTTC.

The V gene is TRBV30, the J gene TRBJ1-2; no firm D call. The CDR3 runs to 11 residues. Per germline, CDR1 GTSNPN and CDR2 SVGIG (reference sequence). Trimming took off 4 bases at V and 8 bases at J, with 11 bases between the two ends. CDR3 sequence reads: CAWTYEGGYTF. CDR3 in DNA: TGTGCCTGGACCTACGAGGGCGGCTACACCTTC.

The J gene is TRBJ1-3, the V gene TRBV7-2; maybe TRBD1 (5 bases). The CDR3 is 17 residues long. Germline V CDR1 and CDR2: SGHTA, FQGNSA. Deletions cut 1 base from V and 0 bases from J, with 13 bases between. This chain's CDR3 is CASSLVPGTISGNTIYF. CDR3 sequence (DNA): TGTGCCAGCAGCTTAGTGCCGGGGACCATCTCTGGAAACACCATATATTTT. Full variable domain (rest looked up from reference TRBV7-2 and TRBJ1-3): GAGVSQSPSNKVTEKGKDVELRCDPISGHTALYWYRQSLGQGLEFLIYFQGNSAPDKSGLPSDRFSAERTGGSVSTLTIQRTQQEDSAVYLCASSLVPGTISGNTIYFGEGSWLTVV.

The chain employs TRBV28 and TRBJ1-5; D might be TRBD1 (6 bases). Germline lookup yields CDR1 MDHEN and CDR2 SYDVKM. Trimming left V 6 bases short and J 7 bases short, with 19 bases between. This CDR3 region has 15 residues. The DNA for the CDR3 is TGTGCCAGCAGACATGGGACACACCAAAAGCAGCCCCAGCATTTT. Translated, it gives CASRHGTHQKQPQHF.

J is TRBJ2-7 and V is TRBV25-1, with D hard to call. This CDR3 region has 12 residues. Trimming took 4 bases from V and 3 from J, leaving 7 bases between them. CDR1 and CDR2 (germline): MGHDK, SYGVNS. The CDR3 region is CASSVLGYEQYF. The CDR3 nucleotides are TGTGCCAGCAGTGTATTGGGCTACGAGCAGTACTTC.

This chain uses TRBV11-2 with TRBJ2-4; D not resolved. V was pared by 0 bases and J by 5 bases, with 14 bases between. The germline V gene encodes CDR1 SGHAT and CDR2 FQNNGV. The CDR3 is 16 amino acids. The DNA for the CDR3 is TGTGCCAGCAGCTTAGAATCCGGTAGGGTCCAAAACATTCAGTACTTC. Translated: CASSLESGRVQNIQYF.

The chain joins TRBV5-6 to TRBJ2-4; D is unresolved. Germline V gives CDR1 SGHDT, CDR2 YYEEEE. Trimming removed 4 bases from V and 8 bases from J, with 19 bases in between. The CDR3 spans 15 residues. The CDR3 loop reads CASSRLLGSTYIQYF. The CDR3 DNA reads TGTGCCAGCAGCCGCCTATTGGGTTCCACTTACATTCAGTACTTC.

V and J are TRBV7-2 and TRBJ2-3; the D gene is possibly TRBD2 (6 bases). V dropped 1 base and J dropped 3 bases, with 14 bases sitting between them. The CDR3 consists of 16 residues. Germline-derived CDR1 and CDR2 are SGHTA and FQGNSA. The CDR3 DNA sequence: TGTGCCAGCAGCTTAGGCAATACCGGGAGAACAGATACGCAGTATTTT. Protein product: CASSLGNTGRTDTQYF.

J is TRBJ1-1 and V is TRBV30; TRBD1 aligns across 9 bases. J gave up 4 bases and V 3 bases, and 6 bases lay outside the gene matches. The germline CDR1 and CDR2 sequences are GTSNPN and SVGIG (reference sequence). The CDR3 runs to 14 residues. The CDR3 sequence is CAWSYDRGSTEAFF. The CDR3 DNA reads TGTGCCTGGAGCTATGACAGGGGGAGCACTGAAGCTTTCTTT.

The CDR3: CSADEGAGEKLFF. As DNA, the CDR3 is TGCAGTGCTGACGAGGGGGCAGGAGAAAAACTGTTTTTT. V usage is TRBV20-1 and J usage is TRBJ1-4; 7 bases are shared with TRBD1. Germline CDR1 reads DFQATT; CDR2 reads SNEGSKA (reference sequence). The CDR3 covers 13 residues. V was clipped by 5 bases and J by 8 bases; unmatched bases: 8.

This sequence joins TRBV30 and TRBJ2-7, with D unclear. The V end was cut by 0 bases, the J end by 3 bases, with 12 bases between. In germline, CDR1 is GTSNPN, CDR2 SVGIG (reference sequence). This CDR3 is built from 14 residues. CDR3 sequence reads: CAWSVPVLNYEQYF. In nucleotides, the CDR3 is TGTGCCTGGAGTGTTCCGGTTCTGAACTACGAGCAGTACTTC. The full variable domain, rest sourced from reference TRBV30 and TRBJ2-7, is SQTIHQWPATLVQPVGSPLSLECTVEGTSNPNLYWYRQAAGRGLQLLFYSVGIGQISSEVPQNLSASRPQDRQFILSSKKLLLSDSGFYLCAWSVPVLNYEQYFGPGTRLTVT.

This clonotype occurred once. The CDR3 reads CATSSPGTDTQYF. The CDR3 DNA follows: TGTGCCACCTCCTCGCCGGGCACAGATACGCAGTATTTT. The rearrangement links TRBV12-3 or TRBV12-4 to TRBJ2-3; D unresolved. There are 13 residues in the CDR3. The ends were cut back, 10 bases at V and 1 base at J, with 12 bases in the middle.

The chain is built from TRBV7-6 and TRBJ1-1; 8 bases agree with TRBD1. The ends lost 9 bases at V and 1 base at J; junction bases unmatched: 4. Germline V lookup: CDR1 SGHVS, CDR2 FNYEAQ. This CDR3 has 13 residues. CDR3 region: CASKQGGNTEAFF. The CDR3 nucleotides read TGTGCCAGTAAACAGGGGGGGAACACTGAAGCTTTCTTT.

This clonotype has a single count. This chain joins TRBV29-1 and TRBJ2-2; TRBD2 agrees at 7 bases. Germline V gene data show CDR1 as SQVTM and CDR2 as ANQGSEA. V lost 2 bases and J lost 6; bases outside the gene matches: 9. The CDR3 runs 15 residues. CDR3 amino acids: CSVERGSGLPGELFF. CDR3 sequence (DNA): TGCAGCGTTGAAAGGGGTAGCGGGTTACCCGGGGAGCTGTTTTTT.